These 27 T cell receptor beta chains were sequenced from one sample in a study of blood T cell repertoires in COVID-19. Clones were read by immunoSEQ multiplex PCR, and TCRdb kept only the in-frame ones, dropping some. The profile shows 100,000 to 150,000 clones, around four fifths of them singletons. Sequenced sample: peripheral blood. The receptor source for this set is a man aged 55-75 years with acute or convalescent COVID-19.

The gene calls are TRBV6-6 and TRBJ2-3, with D possibly TRBD1 on 6 matching bases. This CDR3 has 15 residues. Trimming removed 2 bases from V and 2 bases from J, with 11 bases in between. CDR1 is MNHNY and CDR2 is SVGAGI in the germline V gene (reference sequence). CDR3 amino acids: CASSYPAGDTDTQYF. CDR3 sequence (DNA): TGTGCCAGCAGTTACCCCGCAGGGGACACAGATACGCAGTATTTT.

This chain connects TRBV5-6 to TRBJ1-2, with a possible D match to TRBD1 (6 bases). The CDR3 has 15 amino acids. Germline CDR1 and CDR2: SGHDT and YYEEEE. V was clipped by 4 bases and J by 0 bases, with 13 bases between them. CDR3 sequence: CASSLPGQSNYGYTF. The CDR3 nucleotides read TGTGCCAGCAGCCTCCCCGGACAGTCTAACTATGGCTACACCTTC.

CDR3 sequence reads: CASSFYPGTRNNEQFF. The CDR3, as DNA: TGTGCCAGCAGCTTCTACCCCGGGACTAGGAACAATGAGCAGTTCTTC. This chain links TRBV5-8 with TRBJ2-1; TRBD2 aligns across 8 bases. Germline V gene sequence: CDR1 SGHTS, CDR2 YDEGEE. The CDR3 covers 16 residues. The junction had 9 bases not matched to a gene; V was cut back by 2 bases and J by 5 bases.

This clone was seen only once. This sample also contains other DNA sequences that code for the same CDR3. The chain links TRBV27 to TRBJ1-2, with 8 bases that match TRBD1. Germline V gives CDR1 MNHEY, CDR2 SMNVEV (reference sequence). The CDR3 has 12 amino acids. Germline trimming cut 6 bases from V and 8 bases from J; bases unmatched to any gene: 5. The CDR3, as DNA: TGTGCCAGCAGGCTTACAGGGGGAGGCTACACCTTC. Its protein product is CASRLTGGGYTF.

The J gene is TRBJ1-1, the V gene TRBV5-5; D gene ambiguous. The V and J ends lost 4 bases and 0 bases respectively, with 13 bases between them. The CDR3 totals 15 residues. Germline lookup yields CDR1 SGHKS and CDR2 YYEKEE (reference sequence). The CDR3 is CASSHLGGMNTEAFF. CDR3 DNA sequence: TGTGCCAGCAGCCACCTTGGCGGGATGAACACTGAAGCTTTCTTT. Variable domain in full (rest from reference TRBV5-5 and TRBJ1-1): DAGVTQSPTHLIKTRGQQVTLRCSPISGHKSVSWYQQVLGQGPQFIFQYYEKEERGRGNFPDRFSARQFPNYSSELNVNALLLGDSALYLCASSHLGGMNTEAFFGQGTRLTVV.

This clone was recorded a few times. Here the CDR3 reads CASRYQQAGDIGELFF. The DNA for the CDR3 is TGTGCCAGCAGATACCAACAAGCGGGAGATATCGGGGAGCTGTTTTTT. The chain links TRBV5-8 to TRBJ2-2; 8 bases map to TRBD2. With V trimmed by 5 bases and J by 7 bases, 13 bases remained unmatched. The germline CDR1 and CDR2 sequences are SGHTS and YDEGEE. The CDR3 covers 16 residues.

This chain links TRBV2 with TRBJ2-3; D is possibly TRBD1 (6 bases). CDR3 length: 13 residues. The V end lost 8 bases, the J end lost 0 bases, and 9 bases lay between the germline ends. The germline CDR1 and CDR2 sequences are SNHLY and FYNNEI. CDR3 bases: TGTGCCAGCCTTGGGACAAGCACAGATACGCAGTATTTT. It specifies CASLGTSTDTQYF.

This clone was counted once. The V call is TRBV7-2, the J call TRBJ1-2, with a possible D match to TRBD1 (6 bases). The V end lost 3 bases, the J end lost 8 bases, and 16 bases lay between the germline ends. The CDR3 has 14 amino acids. Germline V gives CDR1 SGHTA, CDR2 FQGNSA. The CDR3 DNA reads as TGTGCCAGCAGCTTGAAGTCAGGGGTCGCGGGCTACACCTTC. Translating it yields CASSLKSGVAGYTF.

The chain employs TRBV7-9 and TRBJ2-1; D is possibly TRBD2 (5 bases). Germline V gives CDR1 SEHNR, CDR2 FQNEAQ (reference sequence). Trimming pared 8 bases from V and 0 bases from J, leaving 17 bases between. This CDR3 is 16 amino acids long. The CDR3 sequence is CASGGLPFGSYNEQFF. The CDR3 DNA reads TGTGCCAGCGGAGGATTGCCCTTCGGCTCCTACAATGAGCAGTTCTTC.

In nucleotides, the CDR3 is TGCGCCAGCAGCTTTGGGGGCCCTAGCACAGATACGCAGTATTTT. This translates into CASSFGGPSTDTQYF. The V call is TRBV5-1, the J call TRBJ2-3; a possible D gene is TRBD1 (6 bases). The CDR3 has 15 amino acids. The ends were cut back, 2 bases at V and 0 bases at J, with 10 bases in the middle. CDR1 and CDR2 from the germline V gene are SGHRS and YFSETQ.

V and J are TRBV27 and TRBJ2-2; TRBD1 matches 7 bases. V shed 5 bases, J shed 5 bases, and the junction held 8 bases outside the gene matches. CDR3 size: 15 residues. The germline gives CDR1 MNHEY, CDR2 SMNVEV (reference sequence). This CDR3 reads CASSPLTGKTGELFF. The CDR3 nucleotides are TGTGCCAGCAGTCCCTTGACAGGGAAAACCGGGGAGCTGTTTTTT.

This clone occurred a few times. This CDR3 is CASSGGLAGSYEQYF. The CDR3 DNA reads TGTGCCAGCAGTGGAGGACTAGCGGGATCCTACGAGCAGTACTTC. The J gene is TRBJ2-7, the V gene TRBV2; 12 positions match TRBD2. Per germline, CDR1 SNHLY and CDR2 FYNNEI. Trimming removed 4 bases from V and 1 base from J; junction bases left unmatched: 2. The CDR3 runs 15 residues.

The genes are TRBV7-6 and TRBJ2-3; D might be TRBD1 (5 bases). CDR3 length: 14 amino acids. Trimming shortened V by 4 bases and J by 5 bases, and 13 bases separated the two germline ends. The germline CDR1 and CDR2 sequences are SGHVS and FNYEAQ. CDR3 loop: CASSWGLGIDTQYF. The CDR3 nucleotides read TGTGCCAGCAGCTGGGGCCTTGGTATAGATACGCAGTATTTT.

Details on this clone: Other DNA sequences of this sample code for an identical CDR3. The chain carries TRBV7-3 and TRBJ1-1; D is ambiguous. The germline V gene has CDR1 SGHTA and CDR2 FQGTGA. The CDR3 loop spans 13 amino acids. V lost 1 base, J lost 1 base, and 4 bases lay in between. CDR3 region: CASSLSRNTEAFF. The CDR3 DNA follows: TGTGCCAGCAGCTTAAGCAGGAACACTGAAGCTTTCTTT.

The genes are TRBV14 and TRBJ1-1, with a possible D match to TRBD1 (6 bases). Trimming took 2 bases from V and 3 from J, leaving 10 bases between them. Looked up from germline, CDR1 is SGHDN and CDR2 is FVKESK. The CDR3 length is 14 residues. CDR3 DNA sequence: TGTGCCAGCAGCCAACAGGGGAGGGACACTGAAGCTTTCTTT. Translating it yields CASSQQGRDTEAFF.

This chain joins TRBV30 and TRBJ1-6; D is uncertain. Looked up from germline, CDR1 is GTSNPN and CDR2 is SVGIG (reference sequence). The V gene lost 1 base and the J gene lost 8 bases, with 6 bases spanning the gap. The CDR3 loop spans 12 amino acids. The CDR3 loop reads CAWSDPYSPLHF. The CDR3 DNA is TGTGCCTGGAGTGATCCCTATTCACCCCTCCACTTT.

In its sample, this clone was seen a few times. V and J are TRBV19 and TRBJ2-5; 9 nucleotides align to TRBD1. Per the germline V gene, CDR1 is LNHDA and CDR2 is SQIVND (reference sequence). With 3 bases clipped from V and 4 bases from J, the junction kept 9 bases outside the gene matches. The CDR3 is 16 residues long. CDR3 protein: CASSILQGADLETQYF. In DNA form, the CDR3 reads TGTGCCAGTAGTATCCTACAGGGGGCGGATTTAGAGACCCAGTACTTC.

This clone was seen once. The rearrangement links TRBV7-3 to TRBJ1-1, with 7 bases aligning to TRBD1. The V gene's germline CDR1 is SGHTA and CDR2 FQGTGA. The J segment lost 2 bases and the V segment lost 5 bases, leaving 8 bases of the junction unmatched. The CDR3 is 15 residues long. CDR3 DNA sequence: TGTGCCAGCAGCCCCCGACAGGGCCCTAACACTGAAGCTTTCTTT. It yields the protein CASSPRQGPNTEAFF.

In its sample, this clone was seen once. This sequence joins TRBV5-6 and TRBJ2-7, with D possibly matching TRBD2 (6 bases). In germline, CDR1 is SGHDT, CDR2 YYEEEE. With 4 bases removed from V and 6 bases from J, the gap between germline ends came to 20 bases. The CDR3 consists of 15 residues. The CDR3 protein is CASSPRAGSGGEQYF. The CDR3 DNA is TGTGCCAGCAGCCCCAGGGCCGGGAGCGGAGGCGAGCAGTACTTC. The whole variable domain, remainder taken from reference TRBV5-6 and TRBJ2-7, is DAGVTQSPTHLIKTRGQQVTLRCSPKSGHDTVSWYQQALGQGPQFIFQYYEEEERQRGNFPDRFSGHQFPNYSSELNVNALLLGDSALYLCASSPRAGSGGEQYFGPGTRLTVT.

The chain carries TRBV6-5 and TRBJ1-6, with D unclear. This CDR3 is 13 amino acids long. V dropped 3 bases and J dropped 8 bases, with 8 bases sitting between them. The germline CDR1 and CDR2 sequences are MNHEY and SVGAGI. DNA for the CDR3: TGTGCCAGCAGTTATGGGCAGCATTCACCCCTCCACTTT. Its translation is CASSYGQHSPLHF.

A single count supports this clone. The V call is TRBV15, the J call TRBJ1-2; TRBD1 matches at 8 bases. The germline CDR1 and CDR2 sequences are LNHNV and YYDKDF (reference sequence). V was clipped by 5 bases and J by 0 bases; unmatched bases: 5. The CDR3 has 15 residues. The CDR3 DNA follows: TGTGCCACCAGCGACCGGGACAGGCCTAACTATGGCTACACCTTC. Its translation is CATSDRDRPNYGYTF. The entire variable domain, with the rest obtained from reference TRBV15 and TRBJ1-2, is as follows: DAMVIQNPRYQVTQFGKPVTLSCSQTLNHNVMYWYQQKSSQAPKLLFHYYDKDFNNEADTPDNFQSRRPNTSFCFLDIRSPGLGDTAMYLCATSDRDRPNYGYTFGSGTRLTVV.

This chain connects TRBV11-2 to TRBJ2-2; 7 bases align to TRBD1. From germline, CDR1 is SGHAT and CDR2 FQNNGV. The CDR3 spans 16 residues. Trimming took 0 bases from V and 5 from J; bases not matched to a gene: 6. The CDR3 nucleotides read TGTGCCAGCAGCTTAGAGAGGGGACAGCCTACCGGGGAGCTGTTTTTT. Translation gives CASSLERGQPTGELFF.

The V gene is TRBV13, the J gene TRBJ2-3; 8 positions agree with TRBD2. The CDR3 length is 15 residues. V trimming: 4 bases; J trimming: 3 bases; junction bases outside the gene matches: 6. Germline V gene data show CDR1 as PRHDT and CDR2 as FYEKMQ (reference sequence). The CDR3 spells CASSSSGGGTDTQYF. The CDR3 DNA follows: TGTGCCAGCAGCTCAAGCGGGGGAGGTACAGATACGCAGTATTTT.

The chain is built from TRBV5-6 and TRBJ2-3, with 8 nucleotides matching TRBD2. The CDR3 has 15 amino acids. The V gene's germline CDR1 is SGHDT and CDR2 YYEEEE. Germline trimming cut 4 bases from V and 2 bases from J; bases unmatched to any gene: 6. The CDR3 DNA reads TGTGCCAGCAGCCAAGCGGGGGTCCTCACAGATACGCAGTATTTT. Its translation: CASSQAGVLTDTQYF. Variable domain in full (rest from reference TRBV5-6 and TRBJ2-3): DAGVTQSPTHLIKTRGQQVTLRCSPKSGHDTVSWYQQALGQGPQFIFQYYEEEERQRGNFPDRFSGHQFPNYSSELNVNALLLGDSALYLCASSQAGVLTDTQYFGPGTRLTVL.

This clone showed up just once. The chain employs TRBV11-3 and TRBJ2-4; 12 bases fit TRBD2. The CDR3 is made up of 17 amino acids. V gave up 1 base and J gave up 1 base; unmatched junction bases: 2. CDR1 and CDR2 from the germline V gene are SGHNT and YENEEA. This chain's CDR3 is CASSLVLAGGAKNIQYF. As DNA, the CDR3 is TGTGCCAGCAGCTTAGTACTAGCGGGAGGCGCCAAAAACATTCAGTACTTC.

Note on this clone: The same CDR3 can be traced to other DNA sequences in this sample. This sequence joins TRBV7-9 and TRBJ2-5; D is perhaps TRBD1 (5 bases). The CDR3 sequence is 13 residues long. V was shortened by 3 bases and J by 1 base, with 6 bases between the two germline ends. Germline V gene lookup returns CDR1 SEHNR and CDR2 FQNEAQ (reference sequence). The CDR3 coding sequence is TGTGCCAGCAGCTTTGACAGCCAAGAGACCCAGTACTTC. It codes for CASSFDSQETQYF.

The genes are TRBV27 and TRBJ1-5; maybe TRBD1 (5 bases). V shed 5 bases and J shed 6 bases, with 17 bases lying between them. Germline CDR1 is MNHEY and CDR2 is SMNVEV (reference sequence). This CDR3 has 15 amino acids. Here the CDR3 DNA reads TGTGCCAGCAGTCCAGACGGATTGGGGGGTCAGCCCCAGCATTTT. Translating gives CASSPDGLGGQPQHF.